These 24 T cell receptor beta chains share one sample of origin, sequenced in a study of T-cell reconstitution after alpha-beta-depleted transplantation in children. The TCRbeta library incorporated unique molecular identifiers. From the PCR reads, TCRdb called clonotypes with MiXCR, one entry per CDR3 protein. Of about 120,000 distinct CDR3 sequences listed, 10% are singletons. The sample in question was PBMCs, obtained before TCRalphabeta/CD19-depleted stem cell transplant. These receptor sequences come from a boy younger than 10 with acute lymphoblastic leukemia, due to receive a stem cell transplant.

The chain has TRBV19 and TRBJ2-3, with D perhaps TRBD2 (6 bases). Trimming took off 6 bases at V and 5 bases at J, with 12 bases between the two ends. The CDR3 is 13 amino acids. Per germline, CDR1 LNHDA and CDR2 SQIVND (reference sequence). The CDR3 reads CASSTGVQDTQYF. Written as DNA, the CDR3 is TGTGCCAGTAGCACGGGAGTCCAAGATACGCAGTATTTT.

This clonotype was detected only a few times. V and J are TRBV9 and TRBJ1-1; D unresolved. Germline lookup yields CDR1 SGDLS and CDR2 YYNGEE. The CDR3 extends over 14 amino acids. V lost 4 bases and J 3 bases, leaving 13 bases between the germline ends. The CDR3 loop is CASSPAGKDTEAFF. The CDR3 DNA follows: TGTGCCAGCAGCCCTGCGGGAAAGGACACTGAAGCTTTCTTT.

The table lists this clonotype with many counts. The chain employs TRBV5-5 and TRBJ2-5; a possible D gene is TRBD1 (6 bases). This CDR3 has 14 residues. Trimming shortened V by 3 bases and J by 5 bases, and 14 bases separated the two germline ends. CDR1 and CDR2 from the germline V gene are SGHKS and YYEKEE (reference sequence). This chain's CDR3 is CASSWPDRSETQYF. Written as DNA, the CDR3 is TGTGCCAGCAGCTGGCCGGACAGAAGTGAGACCCAGTACTTC. Full variable domain (outside the CDR3, taken from reference TRBV5-5 and TRBJ2-5): DAGVTQSPTHLIKTRGQQVTLRCSPISGHKSVSWYQQVLGQGPQFIFQYYEKEERGRGNFPDRFSARQFPNYSSELNVNALLLGDSALYLCASSWPDRSETQYFGPGTRLLVL.

V and J are TRBV5-1 and TRBJ2-3; TRBD2 agrees at 8 bases. The junction had 6 bases not matched to a gene; V was cut back by 1 base and J by 2 bases. The CDR3 loop spans 16 amino acids. Germline lookup yields CDR1 SGHRS and CDR2 YFSETQ. Here the CDR3 reads CASSLMSGSPTDTQYF. The DNA of the CDR3 is TGCGCCAGCAGCTTGATGAGCGGGAGCCCCACAGATACGCAGTATTTT.

This clonotype was detected a few times. The gene calls are TRBV20-1 and TRBJ2-7; weak D call: TRBD1 (5 bases). Trimming took 0 bases from V and 6 from J, leaving 12 bases between them. Germline V gene data show CDR1 as DFQATT and CDR2 as SNEGSKA (reference sequence). This CDR3 is built from 13 residues. The CDR3 coding sequence is TGCAGTGCTAGAGAGGTGGGGCGATCCGAGCAGTACTTC. Amino acid sequence: CSAREVGRSEQYF.

In this sample, this clonotype turned up a few times. The rearrangement links TRBV5-6 to TRBJ2-2; 8 bases agree with TRBD1. The CDR3 covers 18 residues. Germline loops: CDR1 SGHDT, CDR2 YYEEEE. Trimming cost V 10 bases and J 5 bases; bases outside gene matches: 22. DNA for the CDR3: TGTGCCGCTTCCTCCCAGGGGGCTCGGAGTGCGAGGACCGGGGAGCTGTTTTTT. It specifies CAASSQGARSARTGELFF. Variable domain in full (rest from reference TRBV5-6 and TRBJ2-2): DAGVTQSPTHLIKTRGQQVTLRCSPKSGHDTVSWYQQALGQGPQFIFQYYEEEERQRGNFPDRFSGHQFPNYSSELNVNALLLGDSALYLCAASSQGARSARTGELFFGEGSRLTVL.

This chain uses TRBV15 with TRBJ2-7; 9 bases align to TRBD2. This CDR3 is 14 amino acids long. Germline V gene data show CDR1 as LNHNV and CDR2 as YYDKDF (reference sequence). J lost 3 bases, V lost 4 bases, and 4 bases had no gene match. The CDR3 reads CATSTRLAVYEQYF. DNA of the CDR3: TGTGCCACCAGCACCCGACTAGCGGTCTACGAGCAGTACTTC.

The J gene is TRBJ1-2, the V gene TRBV4-1, with D possibly being TRBD1 (5 bases). V lost 0 bases to trimming and J lost 5 bases, with 16 bases between them. The length of the CDR3 is 16 residues. The germline CDR1 and CDR2 sequences are MGHRA and YSYEKL. CDR3 sequence (DNA): TGCGCCAGCAGCCAAGATAGTCGGGGCCTGGGGTATGGCTACACCTTC. It specifies CASSQDSRGLGYGYTF.

Only a few counts were recorded for this clonotype. The genes are TRBV7-3 and TRBJ2-1; TRBD1 aligns across 10 bases. The CDR3 is 16 amino acids. CDR1 is SGHTA, CDR2 FQGTGA, per germline. Losses at the gene ends were 2 bases for V and 2 bases for J; bases not matched to a gene: 3. CDR3 in DNA: TGTGCCAGCAGCTTAGAGGGGACAGGGGCCTACAATGAGCAGTTCTTC. Amino acids: CASSLEGTGAYNEQFF.

In this sample, this clonotype turned up a few times. The CDR3 loop is CASSPEINTEAFF. Written as DNA, the CDR3 is TGTGCCAGCAGCCCAGAGATTAACACTGAAGCTTTCTTT. The V call is TRBV5-5, the J call TRBJ1-1; D not resolved. Trimming shortened V by 4 bases and J by 2 bases, and 9 bases separated the two germline ends. This CDR3 is built from 13 residues. The germline gives CDR1 SGHKS, CDR2 YYEKEE (reference sequence).

V and J are TRBV20-1 and TRBJ2-1; no reliable D call. This CDR3 is 13 amino acids long. Deletions cut 5 bases from V and 5 bases from J, with 13 bases between. Germline V gene sequence: CDR1 DFQATT, CDR2 SNEGSKA (reference sequence). CDR3 amino acids: CSADSPWDNEQFF. DNA of the CDR3: TGCAGTGCTGACTCCCCTTGGGACAATGAGCAGTTCTTC.

This clonotype was counted ten times or more. Here the CDR3 DNA reads TGTGCCATCAGTGGCCGTGTGGCGGGTTGGGATACGCAGTATTTT. Amino acid sequence: CAISGRVAGWDTQYF. This chain uses TRBV10-3 with TRBJ2-3; maybe TRBD2 (5 bases). Germline V gene sequence: CDR1 ENHRY, CDR2 SYGVKD. This CDR3 has 15 amino acids. Trimming removed 4 bases at V and 6 bases at J, with 17 bases between.

This clonotype was recorded a few times. The chain couples TRBV20-1 to TRBJ1-2; the match to TRBD1 covers 9 bases. With 6 bases clipped from V and 7 bases from J, the junction kept 6 bases outside the gene matches. The germline gives CDR1 DFQATT, CDR2 SNEGSKA (reference sequence). The CDR3 contains 12 residues. CDR3 DNA: TGCAGTGCGCTACAGGGGGCGGGTGGCTACACCTTC. As protein: CSALQGAGGYTF.

This clonotype was detected a few times. V gene TRBV25-1 combines with J gene TRBJ1-1, with TRBD1 as a possible D gene (5 bases). Trimming left V 4 bases short and J 5 bases short, with 14 bases between. CDR3 length equals 14 residues. Looked up from germline, CDR1 is MGHDK and CDR2 is SYGVNS. CDR3 sequence: CASSGRQGETEAFF. The DNA of the CDR3 is TGTGCCAGCAGTGGTAGGCAGGGAGAAACTGAAGCTTTCTTT.

The chain uses TRBV5-1 and TRBJ1-1; no definite D call. The CDR3 covers 14 residues. V was pared by 5 bases and J by 5 bases, with 16 bases between. Germline V gives CDR1 SGHRS, CDR2 YFSETQ. CDR3 protein: CASRFDTGRTEAFF. The DNA of the CDR3 is TGCGCCAGCAGATTCGACACGGGGAGGACTGAAGCTTTCTTT.

The chain recombines TRBV21-1 with TRBJ2-1; TRBD1, the table's D call, was not compared with the DNA. TRBV21-1 is a pseudogene. The CDR3 totals 15 residues. DNA of the CDR3: TGTGCCAGCAGCAAAGCCTTACAGGGTGACAATGAGCAGTTCTTC. It translates to CASSKALQGDNEQFF.

Only a few counts were recorded for this clonotype. The chain combines TRBV6-6 with TRBJ2-1, with D possibly being TRBD2 (6 bases). V lost 4 bases, J lost 4 bases, and 8 bases lay in between. From germline, CDR1 is MNHNY and CDR2 SVGAGI (reference sequence). The CDR3 has 13 amino acids. CDR3 DNA sequence: TGTGCCAGCAGTTCGACTAGTTACAATGAGCAGTTCTTC. It translates to CASSSTSYNEQFF.

V and J are TRBV7-8 and TRBJ2-7; D gene ambiguous. With 5 bases removed from V and 0 bases from J, the gap between germline ends came to 2 bases. This CDR3 has 11 amino acids. The V gene's germline CDR1 is SGHVS and CDR2 FQNEAQ. CDR3 sequence reads: CASSVSYEQYF. CDR3 DNA: TGTGCCAGCAGCGTCTCCTACGAGCAGTACTTC.

This clonotype was picked up a small number of times. J is TRBJ2-5 and V is TRBV18; D unresolved. The CDR3 has 13 residues. Trimming removed 5 bases at V and 4 bases at J, with 11 bases between. Per germline, CDR1 KGHSH and CDR2 LQKENI. The CDR3 DNA reads as TGTGCCAGCTCAACCAGGCCAGTAGAGACCCAGTACTTC. As protein: CASSTRPVETQYF.

Many counts were recorded for this clonotype. J is TRBJ1-1 and V is TRBV15; the D gene is possibly TRBD1 (6 bases). Germline V gene sequence: CDR1 LNHNV, CDR2 YYDKDF (reference sequence). CDR3 size: 13 residues. Trimming took off 8 bases at V and 1 base at J, with 11 bases between the two ends. CDR3 coding DNA: TGTGCCACCTTAGGACAGCCGAACACTGAAGCTTTCTTT. This codes for CATLGQPNTEAFF. Full variable domain (remainder filled in from reference TRBV15 and TRBJ1-1): DAMVIQNPRYQVTQFGKPVTLSCSQTLNHNVMYWYQQKSSQAPKLLFHYYDKDFNNEADTPDNFQSRRPNTSFCFLDIRSPGLGDTAMYLCATLGQPNTEAFFGQGTRLTVV.

This clonotype was seen only a few times. CDR3 DNA sequence: TGTGCCATCAGCCGCTTTAGGGGGATCTCCTACAATGAGCAGTTCTTC. Translating gives CAISRFRGISYNEQFF. The V gene is TRBV10-3, the J gene TRBJ2-1, with D maybe TRBD1 (6 bases). Trimming left V 6 bases short and J 0 bases short, with 15 bases between. The CDR3 sequence is 16 residues long. The germline gives CDR1 ENHRY, CDR2 SYGVKD.

This clonotype was detected only a few times. The rearrangement joins TRBV4-2 to TRBJ2-3; D unresolved. Per the germline V gene, CDR1 is LGHNA and CDR2 is YNFKEQ. The CDR3 has 14 amino acids. Trimming removed 2 bases at V and 0 bases at J, with 6 bases between. The CDR3 DNA reads as TGTGCCAGCAGCCAACGTATAAGCACAGATACGCAGTATTTT. It encodes CASSQRISTDTQYF.

This clonotype has just a few counts. The V call is TRBV12-3 or TRBV12-4, the J call TRBJ1-5; D is uncertain. V lost 5 bases and J lost 0, with 11 bases in between. The CDR3 consists of 15 residues. CDR3: CASSPQKGSNQPQHF. The CDR3 bases are TGTGCCAGCAGTCCTCAAAAGGGTAGCAATCAGCCCCAGCATTTT.

This clonotype showed up just once. V and J are TRBV14 and TRBJ2-1, with 9 bases fitting TRBD2. J was trimmed by 8 bases and V by 0 bases; bases with no gene match: 17. Per germline, CDR1 SGHDN and CDR2 FVKESK. This CDR3 is 19 amino acids long. The CDR3 reads CASSQDRGVAGAAGDEQFF. In nucleotides, the CDR3 is TGTGCCAGCAGCCAAGACAGGGGGGTAGCGGGAGCTGCGGGCGATGAGCAGTTCTTC.